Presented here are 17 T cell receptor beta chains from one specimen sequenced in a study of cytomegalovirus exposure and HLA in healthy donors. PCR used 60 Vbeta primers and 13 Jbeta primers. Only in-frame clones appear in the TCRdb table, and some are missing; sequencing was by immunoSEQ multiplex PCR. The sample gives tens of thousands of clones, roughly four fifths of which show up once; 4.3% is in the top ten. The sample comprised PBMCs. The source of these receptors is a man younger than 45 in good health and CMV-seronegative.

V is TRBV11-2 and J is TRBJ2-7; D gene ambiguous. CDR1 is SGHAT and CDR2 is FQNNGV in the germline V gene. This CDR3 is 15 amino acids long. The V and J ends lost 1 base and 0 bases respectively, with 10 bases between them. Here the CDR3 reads CASSLGAQDSYEQYF. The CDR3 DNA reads TGTGCCAGCAGCTTAGGGGCCCAGGACTCCTACGAGCAGTACTTC.

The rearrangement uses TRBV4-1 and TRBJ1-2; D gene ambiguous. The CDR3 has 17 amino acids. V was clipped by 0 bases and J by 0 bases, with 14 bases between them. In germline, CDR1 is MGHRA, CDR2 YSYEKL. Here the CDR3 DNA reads TGCGCCAGCAGCCAAGATCTCGTACAGCTGACTAACTATGGCTACACCTTC. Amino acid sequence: CASSQDLVQLTNYGYTF.

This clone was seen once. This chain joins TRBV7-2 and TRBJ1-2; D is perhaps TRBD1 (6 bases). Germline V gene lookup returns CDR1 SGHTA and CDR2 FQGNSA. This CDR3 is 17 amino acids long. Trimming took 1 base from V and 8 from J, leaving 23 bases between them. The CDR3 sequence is CASSLGSGHRAELGYTF. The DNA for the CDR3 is TGTGCCAGCAGCTTAGGCTCGGGTCACAGGGCCGAGTTGGGCTACACCTTC. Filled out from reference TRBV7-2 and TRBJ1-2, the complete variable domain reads GAGVSQSPSNKVTEKGKDVELRCDPISGHTALYWYRQSLGQGLEFLIYFQGNSAPDKSGLPSDRFSAERTGGSVSTLTIQRTQQEDSAVYLCASSLGSGHRAELGYTFGSGTRLTVV.

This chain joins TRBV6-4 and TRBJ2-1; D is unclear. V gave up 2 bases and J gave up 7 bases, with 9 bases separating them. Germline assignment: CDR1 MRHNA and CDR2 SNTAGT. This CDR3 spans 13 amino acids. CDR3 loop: CASSDGERNEQFF. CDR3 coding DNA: TGTGCCAGCAGTGACGGTGAGAGGAATGAGCAGTTCTTC.

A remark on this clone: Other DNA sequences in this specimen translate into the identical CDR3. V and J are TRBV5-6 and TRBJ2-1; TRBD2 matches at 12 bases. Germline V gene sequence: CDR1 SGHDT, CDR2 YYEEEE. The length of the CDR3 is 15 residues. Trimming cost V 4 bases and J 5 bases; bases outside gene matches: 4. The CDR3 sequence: CASSLRLAGDNEQFF. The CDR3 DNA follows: TGTGCCAGCAGCCTCCGACTAGCGGGGGACAATGAGCAGTTCTTC. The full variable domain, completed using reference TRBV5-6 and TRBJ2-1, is DAGVTQSPTHLIKTRGQQVTLRCSPKSGHDTVSWYQQALGQGPQFIFQYYEEEERQRGNFPDRFSGHQFPNYSSELNVNALLLGDSALYLCASSLRLAGDNEQFFGPGTRLTVL.

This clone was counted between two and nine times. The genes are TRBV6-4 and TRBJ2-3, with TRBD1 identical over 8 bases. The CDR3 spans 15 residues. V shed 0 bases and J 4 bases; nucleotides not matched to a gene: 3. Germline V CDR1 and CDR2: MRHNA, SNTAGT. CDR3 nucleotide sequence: TGTGCCAGCAGTGACTCTGGACAGGGCCCAGATACGCAGTATTTT. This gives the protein CASSDSGQGPDTQYF.

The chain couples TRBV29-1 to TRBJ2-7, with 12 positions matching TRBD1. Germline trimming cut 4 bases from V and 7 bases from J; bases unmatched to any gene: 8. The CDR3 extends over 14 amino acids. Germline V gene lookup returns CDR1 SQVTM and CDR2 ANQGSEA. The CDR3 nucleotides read TGCAGCGTTGGGACGGGACAGGGGGCGAAGGAGCAGTACTTC. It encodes CSVGTGQGAKEQYF.

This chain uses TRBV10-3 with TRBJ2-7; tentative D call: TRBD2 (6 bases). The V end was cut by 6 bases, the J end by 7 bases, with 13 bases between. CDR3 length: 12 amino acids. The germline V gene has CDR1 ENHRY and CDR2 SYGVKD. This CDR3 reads CAIRGTDCEQYF. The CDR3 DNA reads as TGTGCCATCAGGGGGACTGACTGTGAGCAGTACTTC.

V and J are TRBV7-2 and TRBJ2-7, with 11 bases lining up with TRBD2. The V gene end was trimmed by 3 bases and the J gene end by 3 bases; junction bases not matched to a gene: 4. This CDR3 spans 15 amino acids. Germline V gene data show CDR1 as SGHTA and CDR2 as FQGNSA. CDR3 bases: TGTGCCAGCAGCTTTAGCGGGGGGGAATACTACGAGCAGTACTTC. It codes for CASSFSGGEYYEQYF.

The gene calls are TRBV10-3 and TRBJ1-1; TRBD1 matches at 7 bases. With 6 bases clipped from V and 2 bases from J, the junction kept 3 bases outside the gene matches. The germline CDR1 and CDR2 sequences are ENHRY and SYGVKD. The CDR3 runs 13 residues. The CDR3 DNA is TGTGCCATCAGCTGGGACAGCAACACTGAAGCTTTCTTT. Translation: CAISWDSNTEAFF.

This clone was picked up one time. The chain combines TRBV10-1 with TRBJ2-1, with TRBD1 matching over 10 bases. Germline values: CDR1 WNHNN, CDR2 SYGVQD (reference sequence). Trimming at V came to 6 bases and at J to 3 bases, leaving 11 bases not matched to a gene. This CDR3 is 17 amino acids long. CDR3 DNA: TGCGCCAGCAGCCCGAACCCCGGGACAGGGGTCTACAATGAGCAGTTCTTC. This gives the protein CASSPNPGTGVYNEQFF.

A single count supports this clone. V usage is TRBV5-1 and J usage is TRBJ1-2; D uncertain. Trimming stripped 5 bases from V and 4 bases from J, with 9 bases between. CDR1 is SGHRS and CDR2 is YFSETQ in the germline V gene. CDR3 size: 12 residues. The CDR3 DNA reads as TGCGCCAGCAGGAGCGACCTCTATGGCTACACCTTC. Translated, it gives CASRSDLYGYTF. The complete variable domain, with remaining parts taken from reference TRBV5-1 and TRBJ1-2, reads KAGVTQTPRYLIKTRGQQVTLSCSPISGHRSVSWYQQTPGQGLQFLFEYFSETQRNKGNFPGRFSGRQFSNSRSEMNVSTLELGDSALYLCASRSDLYGYTFGSGTRLTVV.

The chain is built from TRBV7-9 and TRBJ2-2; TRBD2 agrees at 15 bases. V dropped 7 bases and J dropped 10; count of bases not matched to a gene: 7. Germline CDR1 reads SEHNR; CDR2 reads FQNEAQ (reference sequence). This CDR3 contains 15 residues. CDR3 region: CASTLGLAGGEELFF. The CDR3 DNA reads TGTGCCAGCACCCTGGGACTAGCGGGAGGTGAGGAGCTGTTTTTT.

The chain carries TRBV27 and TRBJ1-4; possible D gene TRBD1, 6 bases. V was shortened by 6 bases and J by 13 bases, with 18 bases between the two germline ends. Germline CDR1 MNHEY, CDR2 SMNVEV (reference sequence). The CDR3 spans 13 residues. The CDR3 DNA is TGTGCCAGCAGCCTCCCAGGGGAGAACAGACTGTTTTTT. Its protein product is CASSLPGENRLFF.

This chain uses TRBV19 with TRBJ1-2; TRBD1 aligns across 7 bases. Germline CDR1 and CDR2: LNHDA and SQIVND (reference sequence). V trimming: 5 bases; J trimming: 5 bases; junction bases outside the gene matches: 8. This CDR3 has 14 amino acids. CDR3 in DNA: TGTGCCAGTAGTGGCCCGAGGGGGCTGTATGGCTACACCTTC. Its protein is CASSGPRGLYGYTF.

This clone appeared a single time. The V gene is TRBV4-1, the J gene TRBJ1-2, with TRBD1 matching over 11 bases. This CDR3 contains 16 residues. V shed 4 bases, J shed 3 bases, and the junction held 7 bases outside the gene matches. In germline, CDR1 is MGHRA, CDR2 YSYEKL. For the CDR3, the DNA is TGCGCCAGCAGCCTGCCCCGGACAGGGGGCGACTATGGCTACACCTTC. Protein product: CASSLPRTGGDYGYTF.

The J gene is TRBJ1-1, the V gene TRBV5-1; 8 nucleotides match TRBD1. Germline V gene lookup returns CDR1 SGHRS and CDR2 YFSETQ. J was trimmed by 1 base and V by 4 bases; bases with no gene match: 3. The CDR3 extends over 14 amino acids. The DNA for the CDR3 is TGCGCCAGCAGCCCCGGGACAGGGAACACTGAAGCTTTCTTT. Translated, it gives CASSPGTGNTEAFF.